Shown below are 18 T cell receptor beta chains from a single sample sequenced in a study of blood T cell repertoires in COVID-19. Repertoires were generated with immunoSEQ multiplex PCR, while TCRdb's copy carries only in-frame clones and drops some. The table lists 250,000 to 350,000 clones, around 87% of them singletons, with roughly 5.2% in the top ten. Sequencing was done on a sample of PBMCs or T cells enriched from blood (not recorded which). The receptors shown here come from a woman aged 25 to 39 who had recovered from COVID-19.

This chain connects TRBV7-9 to TRBJ1-6, with 7 bases matching TRBD1. The CDR3 has 14 residues. Per germline, CDR1 SEHNR and CDR2 FQNEAQ (reference sequence). Losses at the gene ends were 5 bases for V and 5 bases for J; bases not matched to a gene: 3. The CDR3 sequence: CASSGGQNNSPLHF. The CDR3 DNA sequence: TGTGCCAGCAGCGGGGGACAGAATAATTCACCCCTCCACTTT.

The gene calls are TRBV7-9 and TRBJ1-1; TRBD1 matches 8 bases. This CDR3 contains 14 residues. J lost 2 bases, V lost 3 bases, and 2 bases had no gene match. From germline, CDR1 is SEHNR and CDR2 FQNEAQ (reference sequence). CDR3: CASSFGQGNTEAFF. The CDR3 region has the DNA TGTGCCAGCAGCTTCGGACAGGGAAACACTGAAGCTTTCTTT.

This chain links TRBV5-6 with TRBJ2-2; 10 bases line up with TRBD1. The CDR3 has 17 residues. Looked up from germline, CDR1 is SGHDT and CDR2 is YYEEEE. V gave up 4 bases and J gave up 4 bases; unmatched junction bases: 10. In nucleotides, the CDR3 is TGTGCCAGCAGCCACCGACCGGGACAGGGGTCCACCGGGGAGCTGTTTTTT. Translating gives CASSHRPGQGSTGELFF.

The J gene is TRBJ1-1, the V gene TRBV3-1 (or the pseudogene TRBV3-2); unclear D gene. The CDR3 length is 13 residues. Looked up from germline, CDR1 is LGHDT and CDR2 is YNNKEL (reference sequence). The V gene lost 2 bases and the J gene lost 3 bases, with 7 bases spanning the gap. The CDR3 nucleotides are TGTGCCAGCAGCCAATTGGAGGACACTGAAGCTTTCTTT. Residues: CASSQLEDTEAFF.

The chain employs TRBV20-1 and TRBJ2-2; D uncertain. This CDR3 has 11 residues. The V end lost 3 bases, the J end lost 10 bases, and 9 bases lay between the germline ends. The germline V gene has CDR1 DFQATT and CDR2 SNEGSKA (reference sequence). The CDR3 sequence is CSASGPKELFF. The CDR3 DNA reads TGCAGTGCTAGCGGTCCCAAGGAGCTGTTTTTT.

The chain recombines TRBV28 with TRBJ2-1; 8 nucleotides align to TRBD1. CDR1 is MDHEN, CDR2 SYDVKM, per germline. The CDR3 is 14 amino acids. Trimming cost V 2 bases and J 7 bases; bases outside gene matches: 4. CDR3 amino acids: CASSLGRGQNEQFF. In DNA, the CDR3 is TGTGCCAGCAGTTTAGGCAGGGGGCAAAATGAGCAGTTCTTC.

This clone was counted between two and nine times. The chain carries TRBV14 and TRBJ2-1; 11 bases agree with TRBD2. This CDR3 has 16 amino acids. Germline CDR1 reads SGHDN; CDR2 reads FVKESK. V lost 1 base and J lost 7; bases outside the gene matches: 6. The CDR3 loop is CASSQVAGGTRNEQFF. DNA of the CDR3: TGTGCCAGCAGCCAAGTAGCGGGGGGGACAAGAAATGAGCAGTTCTTC. Variable domain in full (rest from reference TRBV14 and TRBJ2-1): EAGVTQFPSHSVIEKGQTVTLRCDPISGHDNLYWYRRVMGKEIKFLLHFVKESKQDESGMPNNRFLAERTGGTYSTLKVQPAELEDSGVYFCASSQVAGGTRNEQFFGPGTRLTVL.

V gene TRBV15 combines with J gene TRBJ2-5; D ambiguous. Trimming shortened V by 0 bases and J by 1 base, and 6 bases separated the two germline ends. This CDR3 region has 14 residues. CDR1 is LNHNV, CDR2 YYDKDF, per germline (reference sequence). The CDR3 is CATSRDYGQETQYF. The DNA of the CDR3 is TGTGCCACCAGCAGAGATTACGGCCAAGAGACCCAGTACTTC.

The table lists this clone with a count of one. V is TRBV5-1 and J is TRBJ1-4; 10 bases are shared with TRBD1. Trimming removed 2 bases from V and 6 bases from J; junction bases left unmatched: 7. The CDR3 length is 16 residues. Germline V CDR1 and CDR2: SGHRS, YFSETQ. CDR3 amino acids: CASSFRSGTGDEKLFF. In nucleotides, the CDR3 is TGCGCCAGCAGCTTTCGTTCCGGGACAGGGGATGAAAAACTGTTTTTT.

The chain carries TRBV7-8 and TRBJ2-3, with 8 nucleotides matching TRBD2. Germline CDR1 reads SGHVS; CDR2 reads FQNEAQ. The CDR3 is 15 amino acids. With 7 bases clipped from V and 0 bases from J, the junction kept 6 bases outside the gene matches. DNA for the CDR3: TGTGCCAGCATGGGGACGGGGGGGAGCACAGATACGCAGTATTTT. It is translated as CASMGTGGSTDTQYF. The full variable domain, rest sourced from reference TRBV7-8 and TRBJ2-3, is GAGVSQSPRYKVAKRGQDVALRCDPISGHVSLFWYQQALGQGPEFLTYFQNEAQLDKSGLPSDRFFAERPEGSVSTLKIQRTQQEDSAVYLCASMGTGGSTDTQYFGPGTRLTVL.

This chain connects TRBV6-2 or TRBV6-3 to TRBJ2-2; TRBD1 might be the D (6 bases). Per the germline V gene, CDR1 is MNHEY and CDR2 is SVGEGT. The CDR3 is 16 residues long. Deletions cut 4 bases from V and 4 bases from J, with 16 bases between. As DNA, the CDR3 is TGTGCCAGCAGTTCACCACCGGGACACTTCACCGGGGAGCTGTTTTTT. Its translation: CASSSPPGHFTGELFF.

The chain uses TRBV4-1 and TRBJ2-2, with D possibly TRBD2 on 6 matching bases. The V gene's germline CDR1 is MGHRA and CDR2 YSYEKL. V lost 5 bases to trimming and J lost 3 bases, with 13 bases between them. This CDR3 is built from 15 residues. CDR3 DNA sequence: TGCGCCAGCAGCGCCCGGGACTTTGACACCGGGGAGCTGTTTTTT. Its translation: CASSARDFDTGELFF.

The CDR3 sequence: CASSFRLEETQYF. Written as DNA, the CDR3 is TGTGCCAGCAGCTTTCGACTAGAAGAGACCCAGTACTTC. The chain links TRBV11-2 to TRBJ2-5; a possible D gene is TRBD2 (6 bases). The CDR3 runs 13 residues. Germline CDR1 SGHAT, CDR2 FQNNGV. The germline V and J ends were trimmed by 3 bases and 3 bases, with 8 bases remaining between them. Based on the CDR3 plus reference TRBV11-2 and TRBJ2-5, the full variable domain is EAGVAQSPRYKIIEKRQSVAFWCNPISGHATLYWYQQILGQGPKLLIQFQNNGVVDDSQLPKDRFSAERLKGVDSTLKIQPAKLEDSAVYLCASSFRLEETQYFGPGTRLLVL.

This chain links TRBV6-5 with TRBJ1-1, with D maybe TRBD1 (5 bases). Per the germline V gene, CDR1 is MNHEY and CDR2 is SVGAGI. Deletions cut 5 bases from V and 8 bases from J, with 21 bases between. The CDR3 has 15 residues. The CDR3 coding sequence is TGTGCCAGCAGTCCTGGGGCCGGACGGTTCCCGGAAGCTTTCTTT. Amino acids: CASSPGAGRFPEAFF.

V and J are TRBV28 and TRBJ2-5, with 13 bases fitting TRBD2. Germline trimming cut 5 bases from V and 4 bases from J; bases unmatched to any gene: 7. This CDR3 is 16 amino acids long. Germline lookup yields CDR1 MDHEN and CDR2 SYDVKM. The CDR3 loop is CASSPLAGGPRETQYF. In DNA form, the CDR3 reads TGTGCCAGCAGTCCACTAGCGGGGGGGCCCAGAGAGACCCAGTACTTC.

This clone was detected a few times. CDR3 nucleotides: TGTGCCAGCAGTTACCCGGGCGGGAGTCAGCCCCAGCATTTT. Residues: CASSYPGGSQPQHF. The chain employs TRBV6-6 and TRBJ1-5; D is unresolved. The CDR3 is 14 residues long. Germline-derived CDR1 and CDR2 are MNHNY and SVGAGI (reference sequence). Between the trimmed V and J ends, which lost 2 bases and 6 bases, there was a span of 11 bases.

This clone was detected only a few times. CDR3 DNA sequence: TGCGCCAGCAGCCCCGATAGCTACGCCGAAGCTTTCTTT. This codes for CASSPDSYAEAFF. The chain couples TRBV5-1 to TRBJ1-1; D unclear. Germline V CDR1 and CDR2: SGHRS, YFSETQ. The CDR3 is 13 residues long. V was trimmed by 4 bases and J by 8 bases, leaving 15 bases between them.

The chain couples TRBV24-1 to TRBJ1-2; D perhaps matches TRBD1 (5 bases). Per germline, CDR1 KGHDR and CDR2 SFDVKD. The CDR3 is 13 residues long. V shed 9 bases and J shed 2 bases, with 12 bases lying between them. CDR3 sequence (DNA): TGTGCCACCTCGGCAGGGTGGAACTATGGCTACACCTTC. Its protein product is CATSAGWNYGYTF.